This TCR beta chain is drawn from a study of blood T cells in healthy people across ages. Together with a sample-barcoded 5' primer, a J-beta primer mix was included in a second PCR lasting roughly 6 to 12 cycles. In TCRdb, the 5' RACE reads were re-called with MiXCR into one record per CDR3 protein. The top ten hold over 3.5% of the sample, which has 1.5 million or so distinct CDR3 sequences, 35% to 45% seen once. A note on this clonotype: Its antigen is currently unknown.

The CDR3 is made up of 14 amino acids. Germline V CDR1 and CDR2: SGHRS, YFSETQ. General study results and limits: Samples with more naive T cells showed higher observed beta diversity.

The sequence came from a woman younger than 35 in good health. The sequenced sample consisted of blood. This chain uses TRBV5-1 with TRBJ2-5; 10 nucleotides align to TRBD2. The J call is uncertain, as TRBJ2-7 better fits the DNA end. The CDR3 is CASSSAGGAYEQYF. CDR3 DNA: TGCGCCAGCAGCTCAGCGGGAGGGGCCTACGAGCAGTACTTC.